The 11 T cell receptor beta chains below were found in one sample sequenced in a study of T cell clonality in common variable immunodeficiency (dated by TCRdb to 2015 to 2017). The paper as a whole reports these results and caveats: CVID TCRbeta sequences reportedly showed fewer deletions and N-nucleotide insertions and lacked highly modified clones with 13 or more V deletions.

These receptors' targets are unknown. Libraries were built with the immunoSEQ multiplex PCR assay. Held by TCRdb, this immuneACCESS table contains in-frame sequences only and omits some clones. Under half of the omission traces to an unresolved V gene where checked; the cause of the rest is unknown. This sample has over 25,000 clones in the table, none counted a single time. The top ten hold less than 35% of the sample. The specimen was peripheral blood mononuclear cells. The receptor set was obtained from a human donor with common variable immunodeficiency.

About this clone itself: Read data end 3 residues before the CDR3 end; the end is taken from the germline J gene. This chain links TRBV7-8 with TRBJ2-1; the D gene is possibly TRBD1 (5 bases). In germline, CDR1 is SGHVS, CDR2 FQNEAQ. Trimming pared 5 bases from V and 0 bases from J, leaving 11 bases between. The CDR3 extends over 15 amino acids. This chain's CDR3 is CASSAQGSSYNEQFF. The part of the CDR3 DNA that was read is TGTGCCAGCAGCGCCCAGGGAAGCTCCTACAATGAG.

There are many counts of this clone. Partial CDR3 DNA: TGTGCCAGCAGCTCAACAGGGGGATATGGC. Translation: CASSSTGGYG. In full, the CDR3 reads CASSSTGGYGYTF. The chain joins TRBV5-4 to TRBJ1-2; TRBD1 matches at 8 bases. The missing CDR3 end, 3 residues past where the read stops, is filled in from the germline J gene. Germline V gene data show CDR1 as SGHNT and CDR2 as YYREEE (reference sequence). This CDR3 has 13 amino acids. Trimming cost V 3 bases and J 5 bases; bases outside gene matches: 3.

Concerning this clone: Read data end 3 residues before the CDR3 end; the end is taken from the germline J gene. The chain is built from TRBV30 and TRBJ1-1, with TRBD1 matching 7 bases. The CDR3 has 10 amino acids. The germline CDR1 and CDR2 sequences are GTSNPN and SVGIG (reference sequence). The junction had 1 base not matched to a gene; V was cut back by 5 bases and J by 7 bases. The part of the CDR3 DNA that was read is TGTGCCTGGGGGACAGTTGAA. This translates into CAWGTVE. The full CDR3 is CAWGTVEAFF.

This clone was found many times. Read sequence stops 3 residues before the CDR3 end, and the germline J gene provides the missing end. This chain connects TRBV7-2 to TRBJ1-4, with D possibly being TRBD1 (6 bases). Germline-derived CDR1 and CDR2 are SGHTA and FQGNSA. V was clipped by 2 bases and J by 8 bases, with 15 bases between them. CDR3 length: 15 amino acids. CDR3 loop: CASSLLTGGVEKLFF. The DNA read from the CDR3 is TGTGCCAGCAGCTTATTGACAGGTGGGGTGGAAAAA.

The table lists this clone with many counts. The CDR3 goes on 3 residues after the read ends, and that part is filled in from the germline J gene. This chain uses TRBV5-6 with TRBJ2-5; the match to TRBD2 covers 10 bases. The CDR3 sequence is 15 residues long. Germline V CDR1 and CDR2: SGHDT, YYEEEE. V lost 1 base, J lost 5 bases, and 5 bases stayed unmatched. CDR3 region: CASSLPSGGRETQYF. The CDR3 DNA, read in part, is TGTGCCAGCAGCTTGCCTAGCGGGGGCCGGGAGACC.

Worth noting for this clone: The CDR3 end is not reached by the read, which stops 3 residues before it; the germline J gene fills it in. The chain couples TRBV13 to TRBJ1-6; D might be TRBD1 (6 bases). The germline gives CDR1 PRHDT, CDR2 FYEKMQ (reference sequence). The CDR3 loop spans 12 amino acids. The V gene lost 7 bases and the J gene lost 8 bases, with 9 bases spanning the gap. CDR3 residues: CASKRQDSPLHF. Incomplete CDR3 DNA: TGTGCCAGCAAACGACAGGATTCACCC.

This clone was detected ten times or more. The read terminates 3 residues ahead of where the CDR3 ends, so the germline J gene completes it. The chain links TRBV5-5 to TRBJ2-4, with D perhaps TRBD1 (6 bases). Germline V CDR1 and CDR2: SGHKS, YYEKEE (reference sequence). This CDR3 comprises 14 residues. This CDR3 reads CASSLGDTHSSQYF. Partial CDR3 DNA: TGTGCCAGCAGCCTGGGGGACACCCATTCAAGT.

This clone was seen ten or more times. From the germline J gene comes the end of the CDR3, since the read stops 3 residues before it. J is TRBJ1-4 and V is TRBV7-2; D may be TRBD1 (5 bases). This CDR3 contains 13 residues. V was trimmed by 5 bases and J by 10 bases, leaving 14 bases between them. CDR1 and CDR2 from the germline V gene are SGHTA and FQGNSA. The part of the CDR3 DNA that was read is TGTGCCAGCAGCCCCGGACGGGGGAGAAAA. It yields the protein CASSPGRGRK. The entire CDR3 sequence reads CASSPGRGRKLFF.

This clone came up many times. The missing CDR3 end, 3 residues past where the read stops, is filled in from the germline J gene. The chain combines TRBV12-3 or TRBV12-4 with TRBJ1-5; TRBD1 aligns across 7 bases. The CDR3 is made up of 16 amino acids. Germline trimming cut 5 bases from V and 0 bases from J; bases unmatched to any gene: 7. CDR3 amino acids: CASSTTGEFSNQPQHF. Partial CDR3 DNA: TGTGCCAGCAGTACAACAGGGGAGTTTAGCAATCAGCCC.

This clone was observed many times. The CDR3 bases that were read are TGCAGTGCTAGAGATCAGCTAGCGGGGGCCACAGATACG. It yields the protein CSARDQLAGATDT. The entire CDR3 reads CSARDQLAGATDTQYF. The chain combines TRBV20-1 with TRBJ2-3, with 10 bases lining up with TRBD2. Read data end 3 residues before the CDR3 end; the end is taken from the germline J gene. Germline V gene sequence: CDR1 DFQATT, CDR2 SNEGSKA (reference sequence). CDR3 size: 16 residues. V was pared by 0 bases and J by 2 bases, with 5 bases of the junction left unmatched.

The table lists this clone with a few counts. The read ends 3 residues before the CDR3 terminus; that terminus is restored from the germline J gene. The chain couples TRBV19 to TRBJ1-2; 7 bases line up with TRBD1. CDR3 length: 11 amino acids. V shed 4 bases and J 7 bases; nucleotides not matched to a gene: 0. Looked up from germline, CDR1 is LNHDA and CDR2 is SQIVND (reference sequence). Partial CDR3 DNA: TGTGCCAGTAGTACAGGGGGTGGC. It yields the protein CASSTGGG. The full CDR3 reads CASSTGGGYTF.